What follows are 30 T cell receptor beta chains derived from one specimen sequenced in a study of CD8+ T cells in alopecia areata. The sequencing template was cDNA reverse transcribed from extracted RNA. This table comes from immunoSEQ multiplex PCR, and its TCRdb copy is limited to in-frame clones, with some not included. The repertoire yields some 110,000 clones, none seen only once; the top ten contain around 20%. The sample taken for sequencing was lesional skin. These receptors were collected from a C3H/HeJ mouse with alopecia areata. Mouse strain MHC haplotype: H2-k.

This clone occurred a few times. Germline and genes here are mouse. The read gets to within 4 residues of the CDR3 end, and the germline J gene fills in the rest. This chain uses TRBV19 with TRBJ1-1; 12 nucleotides match TRBD1. Per germline, CDR1 FNHDT and CDR2 SITEND (reference sequence). CDR3 length: 17 amino acids. The DNA read from the CDR3 is TGTGCCAGCAGTATAATCCCGGGACAGGGGGCGCGGACA. This codes for CASSIIPGQGART. The entire CDR3 protein reads CASSIIPGQGARTEVFF. The variable domain in full, with the rest retrieved from reference TRBV19 and TRBJ1-1, is GGIITQTPKFLIGQEGQKLTLKCQQNFNHDTMYWYRQDSGKGLRLIYYSITENDLQKGDLSEGYDASREKKSSFSLTVTSAQKNEMAVFLCASSIIPGQGARTEVFFGKGTRLTVV.

To note about this clone: The gene symbols are mouse symbols. Coverage ceases 4 residues before the CDR3 finishes, and the germline J gene fills in the end. J is TRBJ2-5 and V is TRBV1, with 7 bases fitting TRBD2. Per the germline V gene, CDR1 is NSQYPW and CDR2 is LRSPGD (reference sequence). Trimming removed 3 bases from V and 0 bases from J; junction bases left unmatched: 3. The CDR3 loop spans 15 amino acids. Partial CDR3 DNA: TGCACCTGCAGTGCTGGGGGGAATAACCAAGAC. It codes for CTCSAGGNNQD. The whole CDR3 sequence reads CTCSAGGNNQDTQYF. The full variable domain, with the rest looked up from reference TRBV1 and TRBJ2-5, is VTLLEQNPRWRLVPRGQAVNLRCILKNSQYPWMSWYQQDLQKQLQWLFTLRSPGDKEVKSLPGADYLATRVTDTELRLQVANMSQGRTLYCTCSAGGNNQDTQYFGPGTRLLVL.

This clone appeared a few times. Genes and germline come from the mouse. From the germline J gene comes the end of the CDR3, since the read stops 4 residues before it. Other DNA sequences within the sample encode an identical CDR3. The V and J genes are TRBV19 and TRBJ1-1, with a possible D match to TRBD1 (6 bases). Germline V gene sequence: CDR1 FNHDT, CDR2 SITEND (reference sequence). The CDR3 has 14 amino acids. V shed 2 bases and J shed 1 base, with 9 bases lying between them. CDR3 region: CASSITGQNTEVFF. The sequenced CDR3 bases are TGTGCCAGCAGTATCACAGGGCAAAACACA.

Points on this clone: Mouse gene names apply. The read terminates 4 residues ahead of where the CDR3 ends, so the germline J gene completes it. The chain links TRBV13-3 to TRBJ2-7; 7 bases map to TRBD2. Germline V gene sequence: CDR1 NNHDY, CDR2 SYVADS. The CDR3 is 13 residues long. CDR3 loop: CASKGLGGYEQYF. The sequenced CDR3 bases are TGTGCCAGCAAAGGATTGGGGGGATAT.

This clone was detected only a few times. Germline and genes here are mouse. With the read ending 4 residues before the CDR3 end, the germline J gene is used to fill in that end. The V call is TRBV13-3, the J call TRBJ2-7; 12 nucleotides line up with TRBD2. Per the germline V gene, CDR1 is NNHDY and CDR2 is SYVADS. V trimming: 1 base; J trimming: 3 bases; junction bases outside the gene matches: 5. This CDR3 is 16 amino acids long. CDR3: CASSDLKDWGGYEQYF. The CDR3 bases that were read are TGTGCCAGCAGTGATCTTAAGGACTGGGGGGGCTAT.

With regard to this clone: The genes and germline here are from mouse. Coverage ceases 4 residues before the CDR3 finishes, and the germline J gene fills in the end. The chain couples TRBV13-3 to TRBJ1-1; a possible D gene is TRBD1 (6 bases). The CDR3 length is 12 residues. V lost 9 bases to trimming and J lost 0 bases, with 9 bases between them. Germline CDR1 is NNHDY and CDR2 is SYVADS. The CDR3 sequence is CATQGSNTEVFF. Partial CDR3 DNA: TGTGCCACACAGGGATCAAACACA.

This clone was seen at least ten times. The gene names given are mouse names. The read comes to an end 4 residues before the CDR3 does, leaving the germline J gene to fill in the end. The chain carries TRBV1 and TRBJ2-1; 11 nucleotides line up with TRBD1. Germline assignment: CDR1 NSQYPW and CDR2 LRSPGD (reference sequence). CDR3 length: 16 residues. The V segment lost 1 base and the J segment 5 bases; nucleotides outside the gene matches: 4. The CDR3 bases that were read are TGCACCTGCAGTGCAGGAGGGGACAGGGGGGATGCT. Its protein is CTCSAGGDRGDA. In full, the CDR3 is CTCSAGGDRGDAEQFF.

The sample holds a few counts of this clone. All gene names here are mouse names. With the read ending 4 residues before the CDR3 end, the germline J gene is used to fill in that end. The J gene is TRBJ2-4, the V gene TRBV13-3, with TRBD1 as a possible D gene (6 bases). CDR3 length: 14 amino acids. The germline V gene has CDR1 NNHDY and CDR2 SYVADS. The V and J ends lost 4 bases and 2 bases respectively, with 11 bases between them. The sequenced part of the CDR3 DNA is TGTGCCAGCAGTCCCGGGACATTTCAAAAC. Amino acids: CASSPGTFQN. The CDR3 in its entirety is CASSPGTFQNTLYF.

In regard to this clone: Gene names are the mouse ones. The sequenced fragment ends 4 residues before the CDR3 boundary, so the rest is inferred from the germline J gene. The chain is built from TRBV1 and TRBJ2-5; no clear D gene. CDR3 size: 15 residues. Germline lookup yields CDR1 NSQYPW and CDR2 LRSPGD (reference sequence). CDR3 DNA, as far as it was read: TGCACCTGCAGTGCAGATTTCACGCAGAGGGAC. Amino acids: CTCSADFTQRD. The entire CDR3 is CTCSADFTQRDTQYF.

Note on this clone: The germline and genes are mouse ones. Read sequence stops 4 residues before the CDR3 end, and the germline J gene provides the missing end. The chain is built from TRBV16 and TRBJ2-3; 8 bases match TRBD2. The V segment lost 5 bases and the J segment 1 base; nucleotides outside the gene matches: 5. Germline V gives CDR1 SGHSA, CDR2 FRNQAP. The CDR3 has 15 amino acids. The DNA read from the CDR3 is TGTGCAAGCAGCCCGGGGGGGCGCGGTGCAGAA. It is translated as CASSPGGRGAE. The entire CDR3 protein reads CASSPGGRGAETLYF.

Remarks on this clone: The genes are named according to mouse. The CDR3 end falls 4 residues outside the read, so it is completed with the germline J gene. This sequence joins TRBV13-3 and TRBJ1-2, with 7 bases identical to TRBD1. V shed 2 bases, J shed 0 bases, and the junction held 10 bases outside the gene matches. This CDR3 has 17 amino acids. Germline CDR1 reads NNHDY; CDR2 reads SYVADS. The DNA read from the CDR3 is TGTGCCAGCAGTGAAGGAATAGGGGGCAGCGCAAACTCC. Encoded protein: CASSEGIGGSANS. The full-length CDR3 reads as CASSEGIGGSANSDYTF.

A remark on this clone: The gene names given are mouse names. Read data end 4 residues before the CDR3 end; the end is taken from the germline J gene. The rearrangement uses TRBV13-3 and TRBJ2-3; D may be TRBD1 (5 bases). There are 14 residues in the CDR3. Trimming removed 2 bases at V and 2 bases at J, with 9 bases between. Germline CDR1 NNHDY, CDR2 SYVADS. CDR3 DNA, as far as it was read: TGTGCCAGCAGTGAAAGAGGGGTTGCAGAA. This translates into CASSERGVAE. The whole CDR3 sequence reads CASSERGVAETLYF.

Details on this clone: The listed genes are named as in mouse. The CDR3 end lies 4 residues beyond the end of the read and is filled in from the germline J gene. The chain uses TRBV1 and TRBJ2-7; 11 bases are shared with TRBD2. Trimming cost V 4 bases and J 3 bases; bases outside gene matches: 5. Germline V gene lookup returns CDR1 NSQYPW and CDR2 LRSPGD (reference sequence). The CDR3 has 15 amino acids. Here the CDR3 reads CTCSDSTGGVYEQYF. CDR3 DNA, as far as it was read: TGCACCTGCAGTGACTCGACTGGGGGGGTCTAT.

Comment on this clone: Germline and genes here are mouse. The read terminates 4 residues before the CDR3 end, so the remaining end is supplied by the germline J gene. This rearrangement joins TRBV19 to TRBJ2-1; TRBD1 might be the D (5 bases). Germline CDR1 reads FNHDT; CDR2 reads SITEND (reference sequence). The CDR3 sequence is 16 residues long. Partial CDR3 DNA: TGTGCCAGCAGTATATCCCCTCCTAGGGAGGGGGCT. Its protein is CASSISPPREGA. The full CDR3 sequence reads CASSISPPREGAEQFF.

A remark on this clone: Gene names follow the mouse nomenclature. The read comes to an end 4 residues before the CDR3 does, leaving the germline J gene to fill in the end. The chain recombines TRBV13-3 with TRBJ2-7; TRBD1 agrees at 10 bases. This CDR3 spans 15 amino acids. CDR1 and CDR2 from the germline V gene are NNHDY and SYVADS. Trimming at V came to 2 bases and at J to 2 bases, leaving 4 bases not matched to a gene. Partial CDR3 DNA: TGTGCCAGCAGTGAACCGGGACAGGGGACCTAT. Its translation is CASSEPGQGTY. The CDR3 in its entirety is CASSEPGQGTYEQYF.

In its sample, this clone was seen a few times. Mouse germline and gene names are used. The read is 4 residues too short to cover the CDR3 end, so that end is filled in from the germline J gene. Other DNA sequences of this sample code for an identical CDR3. The chain joins TRBV5 to TRBJ2-1; 8 bases map to TRBD1. After removal of 1 base from V and 3 bases from J, the junction contained 2 bases not matched to a gene. This CDR3 is built from 15 residues. Germline V gene lookup returns CDR1 LGHNA and CDR2 YNLKQL (reference sequence). Partial CDR3 DNA: TGTGCCAGCAGCCAAGGGACAGGGCCCTATGCT. This encodes CASSQGTGPYA. The whole CDR3 reads CASSQGTGPYAEQFF.

This clone was picked up a small number of times. The genes are named according to mouse. With the read ending 4 residues before the CDR3 end, the germline J gene is used to fill in that end. The V and J genes are TRBV13-3 and TRBJ2-5; the match to TRBD2 covers 8 bases. CDR1 is NNHDY and CDR2 is SYVADS in the germline V gene. The CDR3 runs to 16 residues. J was trimmed by 2 bases and V by 2 bases; bases with no gene match: 7. The CDR3 reads CASSEGLGGVQDTQYF. The part of the CDR3 DNA that was read is TGTGCCAGCAGTGAGGGGCTGGGGGGAGTCCAAGAC.

Note on this clone: The gene symbols are mouse symbols. The read halts 4 residues ahead of the CDR3 end, with the missing end drawn from the germline J gene. The identical CDR3 is also encoded by other nucleotide sequences in the sample. V gene TRBV12-1 combines with J gene TRBJ2-7, with 11 bases matching TRBD2. This CDR3 region has 14 residues. Looked up from germline, CDR1 is SGHSN and CDR2 is HYEKVE. The CDR3 spells CASSPGTGGYEQYF. The part of the CDR3 DNA that was read is TGTGCCAGCTCCCCCGGGACTGGGGGTTAT.

Details on this clone: These gene names are mouse names. The read gets to within 4 residues of the CDR3 end, and the germline J gene fills in the rest. The genes are TRBV16 and TRBJ1-1; D gene ambiguous. V lost 8 bases and J 0 bases, leaving 4 bases between the germline ends. This CDR3 has 11 amino acids. The V gene's germline CDR1 is SGHSA and CDR2 FRNQAP. The CDR3 region is CASPTNTEVFF. The sequenced CDR3 bases are TGTGCAAGCCCAACAAACACA.

Remarks on this clone: Mouse germline and gene names are used. Sequencing ends 4 residues short of the CDR3 end; the germline J gene provides the rest. This rearrangement joins TRBV19 to TRBJ1-4; possibly TRBD1 for D (6 bases). The CDR3 sequence is 14 residues long. Trimming removed 6 bases at V and 3 bases at J, with 12 bases between. Per the germline V gene, CDR1 is FNHDT and CDR2 is SITEND (reference sequence). Incomplete CDR3 DNA: TGTGCCAGCAACCGGGACAAAGCCAACGAA. It yields the protein CASNRDKANE. The CDR3, in full, reads CASNRDKANERLFF.

This clone was seen a handful of times. The gene names given are mouse names. Read coverage stops 4 residues before the CDR3 terminus; the germline J gene supplies the remainder. Within the sample, other DNA sequences also encode this same CDR3. The chain links TRBV13-1 to TRBJ1-4; 8 bases agree with TRBD1. V was pared by 3 bases and J by 2 bases, with 3 bases of the junction left unmatched. The germline CDR1 and CDR2 sequences are NSHNY and SYGAGN. This CDR3 is 15 amino acids long. The part of the CDR3 DNA that was read is TGTGCCAGCAGTGGTGACAGGGGATCCAACGAA. Encoded protein: CASSGDRGSNE. The CDR3 reads in full as CASSGDRGSNERLFF.

This clone was observed a handful of times. Gene names and germline refer to mouse. The read comes to an end 4 residues before the CDR3 does, leaving the germline J gene to fill in the end. The rearrangement links TRBV17 to TRBJ2-7, with D maybe TRBD2 (5 bases). V was pared by 4 bases and J by 0 bases, with 7 bases between. Germline CDR1 reads MNHDT; CDR2 reads YYDKIL. The CDR3 has 13 residues. Partial CDR3 DNA: TGTGCTAGCAGTACAGGACTCTCCTAT. Translation: CASSTGLSY. The entire CDR3 sequence reads CASSTGLSYEQYF.

On this clone itself: Genes and germline are mouse. From the germline J gene comes the end of the CDR3, since the read stops 4 residues before it. V is TRBV19 and J is TRBJ1-1; maybe TRBD1 (6 bases). The CDR3 is 14 amino acids. Germline V CDR1 and CDR2: FNHDT, SITEND (reference sequence). The part of the CDR3 DNA that was read is TGTGCCAGCAGTATCCGGACAGCCATGACA. It specifies CASSIRTAMT. The CDR3 in full is CASSIRTAMTEVFF.

At least ten counts were recorded for this clone. There is a difference at residue 13 between the TCRdb protein and the DNA translation, so the protein given here was translated from the DNA. The genes and germline here are from mouse. The read ends 3 residues early relative to the CDR3; the germline J gene fills the gap. The rearrangement links TRBV13-3 to TRBJ1-3, with TRBD1 as a possible D gene (6 bases). The CDR3 covers 16 residues. V was trimmed by 2 bases and J by 0 bases, leaving 12 bases between them. Germline V gives CDR1 NNHDY, CDR2 SYVADS. The sequenced part of the CDR3 DNA is TGTGCCAGCAGTGAGGGGGACAAACATTCTGGAAATACG. Residues: CASSEGDKHSGNT. The full CDR3 sequence reads CASSEGDKHSGNTLYF. Together with reference TRBV13-3 and TRBJ1-3, the CDR3 gives the full variable domain: EAAVTQSPRSKVAVTGGKVTLSCHQTNNHDYMYWYRQDTGHGLRLIHYSYVADSTEKGDIPDGYKASRPSQENFSLILELASLSQTAVYFCASSEGDKHSGNTLYFGEGSRLIVV.

This clone was picked up a small number of times. The genes and germline here are from mouse. The read falls 4 residues short of the CDR3 end, and the missing part is taken from the germline J gene. The chain is built from TRBV19 and TRBJ1-4, with a tentative D call TRBD1 (5 bases). The V gene lost 7 bases and the J gene lost 6 bases, with 7 bases spanning the gap. CDR3 length: 11 amino acids. Germline loops: CDR1 FNHDT, CDR2 SITEND (reference sequence). Partial CDR3 DNA: TGTGCCAGCGGCAGGGACGAA. Amino acid sequence: CASGRDE. The full-length CDR3 reads as CASGRDERLFF. Full variable domain (outside the CDR3, taken from reference TRBV19 and TRBJ1-4): GGIITQTPKFLIGQEGQKLTLKCQQNFNHDTMYWYRQDSGKGLRLIYYSITENDLQKGDLSEGYDASREKKSSFSLTVTSAQKNEMAVFLCASGRDERLFFGHGTKLSVL.

A remark on this clone: TCRdb's protein and the DNA translation differ at residue 12; the protein here comes from the DNA. The gene names given are mouse names. The CDR3 extends 3 residues past the end of the read, so its final part is completed from the germline J gene. This rearrangement joins TRBV13-3 to TRBJ1-6; 10 nucleotides line up with TRBD1. TRBJ1-6 is labeled an ORF, and its function is uncertain. Trimming removed 4 bases from V and 10 bases from J; junction bases left unmatched: 8. The CDR3 length is 15 residues. CDR1 and CDR2 (germline): NNHDY, SYVADS. The CDR3 here is CASSTGTGAGSPLYF. The covered CDR3 bases are TGTGCCAGCAGTACCGGGACAGGGGCTGGATCGCCC.

As to this clone: The gene names here belong to mouse. CDR3 residues: CASSRVGREDTQYF. The CDR3 DNA, read in part, is TGTGCTAGCAGTAGAGTGGGCAGGGAAGAC. The chain joins TRBV17 to TRBJ2-5, with D perhaps matching TRBD1 (5 bases). The read ends 4 residues before the CDR3 terminus; that terminus is restored from the germline J gene. The V gene's germline CDR1 is MNHDT and CDR2 YYDKIL. The CDR3 covers 14 residues.

This clone was recorded a few times. All gene names here are mouse names. CDR3 DNA (partial): TGTGCCAGCAGTCCGACAGGGGATGAC. It is translated as CASSPTGDD. The complete CDR3 reads CASSPTGDDTQYF. The rearrangement uses TRBV14 and TRBJ2-5, with 8 bases fitting TRBD1. The read falls 4 residues short of the CDR3 end, and the missing part is taken from the germline J gene. Germline V CDR1 and CDR2: SGHDT, FRDEAV. The CDR3 sequence is 13 residues long.

A remark on this clone: The gene symbols are mouse symbols. The CDR3 end is not reached by the read, which stops 4 residues before it; the germline J gene fills it in. V gene TRBV1 combines with J gene TRBJ2-3; D might be TRBD1 (5 bases). Germline V lookup: CDR1 NSQYPW, CDR2 LRSPGD (reference sequence). This CDR3 is 17 amino acids long. V was pared by 0 bases and J by 2 bases, with 15 bases between. CDR3 sequence: CTCSADLAGKIAETLYF. Partial CDR3 DNA: TGCACCTGCAGTGCAGATCTAGCAGGGAAGATTGCAGAA.

This clone was seen a handful of times. Any gene name here is a mouse gene name. CDR3 protein: CTCSAGTGRDTEVFF. The CDR3 DNA, read in part, is TGCACCTGCAGTGCAGGGACAGGGAGGGACACA. V gene TRBV1 combines with J gene TRBJ1-1; 8 bases match TRBD1. The CDR3 end lies 4 residues beyond the end of the read and is filled in from the germline J gene. CDR1 is NSQYPW and CDR2 is LRSPGD in the germline V gene (reference sequence). V was pared by 1 base and J by 3 bases, with 4 bases of the junction left unmatched. The CDR3 is made up of 15 amino acids. Together with reference TRBV1 and TRBJ1-1, the CDR3 gives the full variable domain: VTLLEQNPRWRLVPRGQAVNLRCILKNSQYPWMSWYQQDLQKQLQWLFTLRSPGDKEVKSLPGADYLATRVTDTELRLQVANMSQGRTLYCTCSAGTGRDTEVFFGKGTRLTVV.